This T cell receptor beta chain came from a study of cytomegalovirus exposure and HLA in healthy donors. Whole-study context: Around 76% of approximately 400 genotyped donors fell in the Caucasian-associated ancestry cluster.

Notes on this clone: Its matching antigen is unknown.

General observations from the study: Likely technical artifact: a cluster of highly shared sequence variants. The investigators catalogued 164 TCR beta chains as cytomegalovirus-associated. Productive status was seen about 90% or about 30% of the time for most TCR beta V segments in an earlier analysis.

The primer mix had 60 Vbeta and 13 Jbeta primers. TCRdb's copy holds only in-frame clones and misses some; the assay was immunoSEQ multiplex PCR. Seen here are 250,000 to 350,000 clones, about nine tenths observed once, and the top ten hold 3.5% to 4.5%. The germline gives CDR1 MDHEN, CDR2 SYDVKM. Trimming cost V 7 bases and J 4 bases, with 16 bases left between them. The CDR3 has 14 residues. This chain links TRBV28 with TRBJ1-2; D is unclear. The source material was PBMCs. The receptor was isolated from a man aged 40-55 years in good health and CMV-seropositive. The CDR3 protein is CASTWRGRTYGYTF. CDR3 in DNA: TGTGCCAGCACCTGGCGGGGTAGGACCTATGGCTACACCTTC.